This is a list of T cell receptor beta chains from one sample in a study of PD-1 blockade in classical Hodgkin lymphoma. The protocol was immunoSEQ multiplex PCR, while the TCRdb copy is restricted to in-frame clones and leaves out a portion. The sample lists 75,000 to 95,000 clones, 75% to 85% occurring once. The source material was peripheral blood mononuclear cells (PBMCs), sampled before the fourth cycle of nivolumab. These receptors were obtained from a human donor with classical Hodgkin lymphoma. The CDR3 runs from the conserved cysteine through the conserved F or W. A D gene is named only where the DNA matches it firmly. Only some rows state a clone size, as once, few, many or a class for expanded clones.

d_call: TRBD2
clone_size: NA
v_call: TRBV28
j_call: TRBJ2-3
cdr3_nt: TGTGCCAGCAGCCCCACCCTGGGAGGGGTGGCTACGCAGTATTTT
cdr3_aa: CASSPTLGGVATQYF

d_call: NA
clone_size: NA
v_call: TRBV11-2
j_call: TRBJ2-2
cdr3_nt: TGTGCCAGCAGCCCTAGTGGCTTGAACACCGGGGAGCTGTTTTTT
cdr3_aa: CASSPSGLNTGELFF

d_call: NA
clone_size: NA
v_call: TRBV11-3
j_call: TRBJ2-2
cdr3_nt: TGTGCCAGCAGCTTGGGTCCTACCGGGGAGCTGTTTTTT
cdr3_aa: CASSLGPTGELFF

d_call: NA
clone_size: NA
v_call: TRBV6-1
j_call: TRBJ2-7
cdr3_nt: TGTGCCAGCAGTGAAGGGTGGGGCTACGAGCAGTACTTC
cdr3_aa: CASSEGWGYEQYF

d_call: NA
clone_size: few
v_call: TRBV6-5
j_call: TRBJ2-5
cdr3_nt: TGTGCCAGCAGTTATGGTCTAGCGCCGTACCAAGAGACCCAGTACTTC
cdr3_aa: CASSYGLAPYQETQYF

d_call: NA
clone_size: NA
v_call: TRBV5-1
j_call: TRBJ2-5
cdr3_nt: TGCGCCAGCAGCTCGCTCCTCCCGGGTGAGACCCAGTACTTC
cdr3_aa: CASSSLLPGETQYF

d_call: NA
clone_size: NA
v_call: TRBV19
j_call: TRBJ1-2
cdr3_nt: TGTGCCAGTAGTTCCGACGGCGCTGACTATGGCTACACCTTC
cdr3_aa: CASSSDGADYGYTF

d_call: TRBD1
clone_size: NA
v_call: TRBV19
j_call: TRBJ1-2
cdr3_nt: TGTGCCAGTAACCCAGGGGGCGCTAACTATGGCTACACCTTC
cdr3_aa: CASNPGGANYGYTF

d_call: TRBD1
clone_size: NA
v_call: TRBV7-2
j_call: TRBJ1-1
cdr3_nt: TGTGCCAGCAGCCTATTCCCAAACAGGGGGCTGGGCACTGAAGCTTTCTTT
cdr3_aa: CASSLFPNRGLGTEAFF

d_call: TRBD2
clone_size: NA
v_call: TRBV7-2
j_call: TRBJ2-7
cdr3_nt: TGTGCCAGCAGCTCGTTGGCGGGAGGGGATCCCTACGAGCAGTACTTC
cdr3_aa: CASSSLAGGDPYEQYF

d_call: NA
clone_size: NA
v_call: TRBV7-2
j_call: TRBJ2-7
cdr3_nt: TGTGCCAGCAGCTTAAAGGGGCGCCACGAGCAGTACTTC
cdr3_aa: CASSLKGRHEQYF

d_call: TRBD1
clone_size: NA
v_call: TRBV11-1
j_call: TRBJ1-5
cdr3_nt: TGTGCCAGCAGCCAAGACAGGGTTGGTCAGCCCCAGCATTTT
cdr3_aa: CASSQDRVGQPQHF

d_call: NA
clone_size: NA
v_call: TRBV7-2
j_call: TRBJ2-7
cdr3_nt: TGTGCCAGCAGCTTAGGACAGTACTCCTACGAGCAGTACTTC
cdr3_aa: CASSLGQYSYEQYF

d_call: TRBD2
clone_size: NA
v_call: TRBV10-3
j_call: TRBJ2-1
cdr3_nt: TGTGCCAACCAAGCGGGGTCTATCGATGAGCAGTTCTTC
cdr3_aa: CANQAGSIDEQFF

d_call: TRBD1
clone_size: once
v_call: TRBV19
j_call: TRBJ2-2
cdr3_nt: TGTGCCAGTAGCTGGACAGGGCGGGCATCCGGGGAGCTGTTTTTT
cdr3_aa: CASSWTGRASGELFF

d_call: NA
clone_size: NA
v_call: TRBV28
j_call: TRBJ1-5
cdr3_nt: TGTGCCAGCAGTTTATTACAGGGACTTAGCAATCAGCCCCAGCATTTT
cdr3_aa: CASSLLQGLSNQPQHF

d_call: NA
clone_size: NA
v_call: TRBV20-1
j_call: TRBJ2-7
cdr3_nt: TGCAGTGCCCCGACGGGGTACGAGCAGTACTTC
cdr3_aa: CSAPTGYEQYF

d_call: TRBD1
clone_size: few
v_call: TRBV13
j_call: TRBJ1-5
cdr3_nt: TGTGCCAGCAGCTTAGGGAAGGGGGCGCAGCCCCAGCATTTT
cdr3_aa: CASSLGKGAQPQHF

d_call: NA
clone_size: NA
v_call: TRBV11-2
j_call: TRBJ2-4
cdr3_nt: TGTGCCAGCAGCTCCCCTAGTGTAGACATTCAGTACTTC
cdr3_aa: CASSSPSVDIQYF

d_call: NA
clone_size: once
v_call: TRBV6-6
j_call: TRBJ1-1
cdr3_nt: TGTGCCAGCAGTTACTCCCCGTGGGGTACTGAAGCTTTCTTT
cdr3_aa: CASSYSPWGTEAFF